A selection of T cell receptor beta chains follows, all from one sample in a study of T cells in Graves' hyperthyroidism and ophthalmopathy. MiXCR was run by TCRdb on the multiplex PCR reads, yielding one entry per CDR3 protein. Among about 300,000 distinct CDR3 sequences listed, around a fifth were seen once. Sequencing input: blood. The source is a man aged 45-60 years with Graves' ophthalmopathy. Each CDR3 is given with its conserved first and last residue. Each record gives: J gene, clone size, CDR3 length, V gene, D gene, CDR3 DNA, CDR3 protein. D genes are given only for firm matches. Only part of the rows carry a size: once, few, many, or a class if the clone is expanded.

TRBJ2-3 - 13 TRBV29-1 - TGCAGCGTTGATGCTGGATCCACAGATACGCAGTATTTT CSVDAGSTDTQYF
TRBJ1-1 many 15 TRBV5-1 TRBD1 TGCGCCAGCAGCGGGGGGGGGACAGTGAACACTGAAGCTTTCTTT CASSGGGTVNTEAFF
TRBJ2-2 - 15 TRBV29-1 - TGCAGCGTTGAAATGCTCGGGCGGCGTGGGAGGGAGCTGTTTTTT CSVEMLGRRGRELFF
TRBJ2-1 - 15 TRBV7-2 - TGTGCCAGCAGCTCTCGGGGGAGCTCCTACAATGAGCAGTTCTTC CASSSRGSSYNEQFF
TRBJ2-4 few 15 TRBV28 - TGTGCCAGCAGTTTTGAAAGGTTAGCCAAAAACATTCAGTACTTC CASSFERLAKNIQYF
TRBJ2-7 many 14 TRBV11-1 - TGTGCCAGCAGCTTTGGTCCAGGGGCCTACGAGCAGTACTTC CASSFGPGAYEQYF
TRBJ2-1 few 16 TRBV28 TRBD2 TGTGCCAGCAGTTTACCCACTAGCGGGAGCGTCGATGAGCAGTTCTTC CASSLPTSGSVDEQFF
TRBJ1-1 - 17 TRBV4-2 - TGTGCCAGCAGCCAAGAAGTAACCGGGACCGGGGACACTGAAGCTTTCTTT CASSQEVTGTGDTEAFF
TRBJ1-2 many 13 TRBV3-1 - TGTGCCAGCAGCCAAGGGACCGCTTATGGCTACACCTTC CASSQGTAYGYTF
TRBJ1-6 many 14 TRBV10-3 - TGTGCCGTAAGCCGGGATCCCTATAATTCACCCCTCCACTTT CAVSRDPYNSPLHF
TRBJ2-3 - 13 TRBV7-9 TRBD1 TGTGCCAGCAGCCCTCGGGACAGATATACGCAGTATTTT CASSPRDRYTQYF
TRBJ2-1 many 16 TRBV2 TRBD2 TGTGCCAGCCGTCGTAGTAGCGGGATGACCTACAATGAGCAGTTCTTC CASRRSSGMTYNEQFF
TRBJ2-5 many 11 TRBV2 - TGTGCCAGCAGCCGCGGGGAGACCCAGTACTTC CASSRGETQYF
TRBJ2-7 many 14 TRBV20-1 TRBD1 TGCAGTGCTAGCTCTTGGACAGGGAGTTACGAGCAGTACTTC CSASSWTGSYEQYF
TRBJ2-5 many 15 TRBV20-1 - TGCAGTGCTGGAAGGGCGGAGGACAGTGTAGAGACCCAGTACTTC CSAGRAEDSVETQYF
TRBJ1-2 many 15 TRBV5-1 - TGCGCCAGCAGCTTGGCTGGGGGGCAGGCGGATGGCTACACCTTC CASSLAGGQADGYTF
TRBJ1-5 few 15 TRBV30 TRBD1 TGTGCCTGGAGTAGGGGACAGGGGGGTAATCAGCCCCAGCATTTT CAWSRGQGGNQPQHF
TRBJ2-2 - 15 TRBV19 - TGTGCCAGTAGTATAAAAGCGGGTAACACCGGGGAGCTGTTTTTT CASSIKAGNTGELFF
TRBJ2-7 - 13 TRBV28 - TGTGCCAGCAGCCAGGGGAATTACTACGAGCAGTACTTC CASSQGNYYEQYF
TRBJ1-2 many 14 TRBV30 - TGTGCCTGGAGTGTCCCAGGAGGGATGGTAGGCTACACCTTC CAWSVPGGMVGYTF
TRBJ2-7 - 15 TRBV5-6 TRBD1 TGTGCCAGCAGCTTGGCGGGACAGGGAATCTACGAGCAGTACTTC CASSLAGQGIYEQYF
TRBJ2-3 many 15 TRBV12-5 TRBD2 TGTGCTAGTGGTAAAAGCGGGGGCGGTGCAGATACGCAGTATTTT CASGKSGGGADTQYF
TRBJ2-1 many 16 TRBV7-3 - TGTGCCAGCAGCCCAGCCCGGCTAGCAGGCTACAATGAGCAGTTCTTC CASSPARLAGYNEQFF
TRBJ2-7 many 14 TRBV20-1 TRBD2 TGCAGTGCTCTTCAGCGGGAGGGCCACCACGAGCAGTACTTC CSALQREGHHEQYF
TRBJ1-2 many 13 TRBV5-1 TRBD1 TGCGCCAGCAGCCCGACGGGACAGGAAGGCTACACCTTC CASSPTGQEGYTF
TRBJ2-7 - 13 TRBV11-2 TRBD1 TGTGCCAGCAGCTCGGGACAGGGCAGCGAGCAGTACTTC CASSSGQGSEQYF
TRBJ2-7 many 15 TRBV3-1 TRBD1 TGTGCCAGCAGAAGTGCAGGGACAGGGTCCTACGAGCAGTACTTC CASRSAGTGSYEQYF
TRBJ1-5 - 15 TRBV20-1 - TGCAGTGCTAGAGATGGGGCAGGGGAAAATCAGCCCCAGCATTTT CSARDGAGENQPQHF
TRBJ1-2 many 14 TRBV10-2 - TGCGCCAGCCAGACCGACGGAGCTAACTATGGCTACACCTTC CASQTDGANYGYTF
TRBJ1-1 few 12 TRBV6-2/TRBV6-3 - TGTGCCAGCAGTTACTCGGCAGGGGAAGCTTTCTTT CASSYSAGEAFF
TRBJ2-1 many 16 TRBV6-1 TRBD2 TGTGCCAGCAGCCCCGGGGGTAGCGGGAGTAGGAATGAGCAGTTCTTC CASSPGGSGSRNEQFF
TRBJ2-1 few 15 TRBV19 - TGTGCCAGTATCCCTCGGGGTGCCCCCTACAATGAGCAGTTCTTC CASIPRGAPYNEQFF
TRBJ2-3 many 17 TRBV29-1 TRBD2 TGCAGCGTTGATGAGCTAGCGGGAGGGCCTAGCACAGATACGCAGTATTTT CSVDELAGGPSTDTQYF
TRBJ1-2 - 13 TRBV27 - TGTGCCAGCAGTAACCCGGGCCTCTATGGCTACACCTTC CASSNPGLYGYTF
TRBJ2-5 few 14 TRBV12-3/TRBV12-4 - TGTGCCAGCAGTTTATCTTCTATCCAAGAGACCCAGTACTTC CASSLSSIQETQYF
TRBJ2-1 few 13 TRBV29-1 TRBD2 TGCAGCGTTGTCCCTAGCGGGATAAATGAGCAGTTCTTC CSVVPSGINEQFF
TRBJ2-6 - 17 TRBV2 TRBD2 TGTGCCAGCAGTGAACTAGCGGGAGGGCAAGGGGCCAACGTCCTGACTTTC CASSELAGGQGANVLTF
TRBJ2-7 - 12 TRBV3-1 - TGTGCCAGCAGCCAGGACGGGTACGAGCAGTACTTC CASSQDGYEQYF
TRBJ1-2 - 13 TRBV29-1 - TGCAGCGTTGAAGGAGGGGCTGGGTATGGCTACACCTTC CSVEGGAGYGYTF
TRBJ2-6 many 13 TRBV30 - TGTGCCCTGAGGGAGTCTGGGGCCAACGTCCTGACTTTC CALRESGANVLTF
TRBJ2-3 - 15 TRBV28 TRBD2 TGTGCCAGCAGTTTATGGGCTAGCGGGAGGGGGACGCAGTATTTT CASSLWASGRGTQYF
TRBJ2-7 many 14 TRBV7-3 - TGTGCCAGCAGCTCCGGGACCGCCGGGAACGAGCAGTACTTC CASSSGTAGNEQYF
TRBJ2-5 once 13 TRBV19 - TGTGCCAGTAGTATAGGGCGAGAAGAGACCCAGTACTTC CASSIGREETQYF
TRBJ1-2 - 12 TRBV6-2/TRBV6-3 - TGTGCCATCCACCCACCGTCAGGGGGCTACACCTTC CAIHPPSGGYTF
TRBJ2-7 many 13 TRBV12-3/TRBV12-4 - TGTGCCAGCAGACACGCCCCGGGCGGCGAGCAGTACTTC CASRHAPGGEQYF